This entry lists 27 T cell receptor beta chains sequenced from one sample in a study of shared clonotypes between healthy human individuals. Only in-frame clones appear in the TCRdb table, and some are missing; sequencing was by immunoSEQ multiplex PCR. The table includes around 440,000 clones, roughly three quarters detected once. Material for sequencing was PBMCs. These receptors came from a middle-aged woman in good health. Some clones in this sample may be carry-over from other donors' samples.

The count of this clone is one. The chain is built from TRBV27 and TRBJ2-7, with D hard to call. The length of the CDR3 is 15 residues. Trimming stripped 0 bases from V and 3 bases from J, with 12 bases between. Germline V gene lookup returns CDR1 MNHEY and CDR2 SMNVEV (reference sequence). This chain's CDR3 is CASSLSWTASYEQYF. As DNA, the CDR3 is TGTGCCAGCAGTTTATCTTGGACCGCTAGCTACGAGCAGTACTTC.

The chain joins TRBV28 to TRBJ1-2; the D is unclear. The CDR3 totals 15 residues. Trimming pared 3 bases from V and 2 bases from J, leaving 13 bases between. Germline loops: CDR1 MDHEN, CDR2 SYDVKM. CDR3 nucleotide sequence: TGTGCCAGCAGTTTTGGAGGAGTGAGGAACTATGGCTACACCTTC. Its translation: CASSFGGVRNYGYTF.

In its sample, this clone was seen a few times. The CDR3 DNA reads TGCGCCAGCAGCTTGGAGGGGAGGGTATATGGCTACACCTTC. Protein sequence: CASSLEGRVYGYTF. This chain joins TRBV5-1 and TRBJ1-2; D is perhaps TRBD1 (5 bases). V lost 0 bases to trimming and J lost 5 bases, with 11 bases between them. The CDR3 is made up of 14 amino acids. Germline CDR1 SGHRS, CDR2 YFSETQ.

The rearrangement links TRBV5-4 to TRBJ2-1, with D tentatively TRBD1 (6 bases). This CDR3 region has 13 residues. The V gene's germline CDR1 is SGHNT and CDR2 YYREEE (reference sequence). Trimming removed 0 bases from V and 7 bases from J, with 8 bases in between. The CDR3 DNA follows: TGTGCCAGCAGCTTGGGAGGACAGAATGAGCAGTTCTTC. Protein: CASSLGGQNEQFF.

This clone has just a few counts. The rearrangement joins TRBV2 to TRBJ2-5; TRBD1 might be the D (6 bases). The CDR3 covers 13 residues. Germline values: CDR1 SNHLY, CDR2 FYNNEI. The V end lost 8 bases, the J end lost 5 bases, and 15 bases lay between the germline ends. For the CDR3, the DNA is TGTGCCAGCTCGGAACAGGGTGGCGAGACCCAGTACTTC. Its translation: CASSEQGGETQYF.

This clone was detected only once. This chain connects TRBV2 to TRBJ2-2; no clear D gene. The CDR3 extends over 15 amino acids. Trimming left V 4 bases short and J 0 bases short, with 9 bases between. Germline V gene data show CDR1 as SNHLY and CDR2 as FYNNEI. Here the CDR3 reads CASSVERANTGELFF. In DNA form, the CDR3 reads TGTGCCAGCAGTGTCGAGCGTGCGAACACCGGGGAGCTGTTTTTT.

This clone appeared a few times. J is TRBJ1-2 and V is TRBV7-2, with D perhaps matching TRBD1 (6 bases). Germline CDR1 SGHTA, CDR2 FQGNSA. This CDR3 contains 13 residues. Trimming pared 5 bases from V and 5 bases from J, leaving 12 bases between. In DNA form, the CDR3 reads TGTGCCAGCAGCCAGGACAGCCAATATGGCTACACCTTC. Translating it yields CASSQDSQYGYTF.

As regards this clone: Only one base separates this from a far larger clonotype, so it likely reflects a read error. The chain has TRBV16 and TRBJ2-1; tentative D call: TRBD1 (6 bases). V lost 4 bases, J lost 0 bases, and 16 bases lay in between. This CDR3 comprises 17 residues. Germline assignment: CDR1 KGHSY and CDR2 FQNENV. The CDR3 nucleotides read TGTGCCAGCAGCCCCAGGGGCGAGAGGAGCTCCTACAATGAGCAGTTCTTC. Residues: CASSPRGERSSYNEQFF.

Note on this clone: With only one base between it and a far larger clone, this is likely a read error. Other DNA sequences in the same sample also yield this CDR3. The V call is TRBV6-5, the J call TRBJ1-1; TRBD1 aligns across 7 bases. CDR3 length: 13 residues. The junction had 7 bases not matched to a gene; V was cut back by 6 bases and J by 6 bases. The germline V gene has CDR1 MNHEY and CDR2 SVGAGI. The DNA for the CDR3 is TGTGCCAGCAGACGGGACAGCCAATCTGAAGCTTTCTTT. This gives the protein CASRRDSQSEAFF.

The rearrangement uses TRBV7-8 and TRBJ2-2, with 9 bases fitting TRBD2. The CDR3 covers 16 residues. The germline V gene has CDR1 SGHVS and CDR2 FQNEAQ. Unmatched junction bases numbered 9, after V lost 5 bases and J lost 5 bases. CDR3 sequence reads: CASSARLAEITGELFF. CDR3 nucleotide sequence: TGTGCCAGCAGCGCGAGACTAGCGGAAATTACCGGGGAGCTGTTTTTT.

The rearrangement links TRBV30 to TRBJ1-1; a weak D match, TRBD1 (5 bases). Germline CDR1 and CDR2: GTSNPN and SVGIG (reference sequence). There are 17 residues in the CDR3. The V end was cut by 3 bases, the J end by 7 bases, with 27 bases between. The DNA for the CDR3 is TGTGCCTGGAGCCCCCCAGGGCTAGGGTCAGGTCTGGGTGAAGCTTTCTTT. It codes for CAWSPPGLGSGLGEAFF.

There are many counts of this clone. This sample also contains other DNA sequences that code for the same CDR3. This sequence joins TRBV21-1 and TRBJ2-5; the table's D call TRBD1 went unverified against the DNA. TRBV21-1 is shown as a pseudogene. This CDR3 comprises 19 residues. CDR3 bases: TGTGCCAGCAGCACCACGGCCGGGACAGGGTGGTCCCCAACGGAGACCCAGTACTTC. Encoded protein: CASSTTAGTGWSPTETQYF.

A few counts support this clone. The chain combines TRBV4-1 with TRBJ2-3, with 7 bases matching TRBD2. The CDR3 runs 20 residues. The V gene end was trimmed by 4 bases and the J gene end by 2 bases; junction bases not matched to a gene: 21. Per the germline V gene, CDR1 is MGHRA and CDR2 is YSYEKL. The DNA of the CDR3 is TGCGCCAGCAGCCCAGAAGAGGCTACCATAGCGGGTCCTGACACAGATACGCAGTATTTT. This codes for CASSPEEATIAGPDTDTQYF.

The chain has TRBV6-5 and TRBJ1-6; TRBD1 might be the D (6 bases). V lost 0 bases, J lost 14 bases, and 11 bases lay in between. The CDR3 covers 13 residues. The germline gives CDR1 MNHEY, CDR2 SVGAGI. CDR3 sequence (DNA): TGTGCCAGCAGTTACTCGCAACAGGGCGCCCTCCACTTT. The encoded protein is CASSYSQQGALHF.

Here the CDR3 reads CASSFLLATSGRDRAEQYF. The CDR3 DNA follows: TGTGCCAGCAGTTTTCTCCTCGCGACTAGCGGGAGGGACCGGGCCGAGCAGTACTTC. J is TRBJ2-7 and V is TRBV28; 14 nucleotides match TRBD2. Trimming cost V 3 bases and J 6 bases; bases outside gene matches: 16. This CDR3 has 19 amino acids. Germline V gene data show CDR1 as MDHEN and CDR2 as SYDVKM.

The rearrangement uses TRBV6-6 and TRBJ1-1; tentatively, D is TRBD1 (5 bases). Germline lookup yields CDR1 MNHNY and CDR2 SVGAGI (reference sequence). The CDR3 contains 12 residues. V shed 4 bases and J shed 4 bases, with 7 bases lying between them. The CDR3 DNA reads as TGTGCCAGCAGTTCAGGGCTCACTGAAGCTTTCTTT. Translation gives CASSSGLTEAFF.

The chain couples TRBV7-2 to TRBJ2-7; 8 nucleotides line up with TRBD1. Germline-derived CDR1 and CDR2 are SGHTA and FQGNSA. The CDR3 spans 14 residues. The V and J ends lost 5 bases and 5 bases, in that order; junction bases with no gene match: 8. The DNA of the CDR3 is TGTGCCAGCAGCAACCGACAGGGGTGGGACGAGCAGTACTTC. Amino acids: CASSNRQGWDEQYF. Using reference TRBV7-2 and TRBJ2-7 for the parts outside the CDR3, the full variable domain is GAGVSQSPSNKVTEKGKDVELRCDPISGHTALYWYRQSLGQGLEFLIYFQGNSAPDKSGLPSDRFSAERTGGSVSTLTIQRTQQEDSAVYLCASSNRQGWDEQYFGPGTRLTVT.

This clone was observed a single time. The chain couples TRBV7-2 to TRBJ2-7; D remains unclear. This CDR3 region has 15 residues. V was cut by 1 base and J by 3 bases, with 13 bases left in between. The germline V gene has CDR1 SGHTA and CDR2 FQGNSA. The CDR3 nucleotides are TGTGCCAGCAGCTTAGAATCCGTTGGTAGCTACGAGCAGTACTTC. Its translation: CASSLESVGSYEQYF.

The chain couples TRBV6-5 to TRBJ2-4; D might be TRBD1 (5 bases). Deletions cut 6 bases from V and 4 bases from J, with 10 bases between. CDR3 length: 13 residues. The germline V gene has CDR1 MNHEY and CDR2 SVGAGI. The chain's CDR3 is CASRDTGKNIQYF. The CDR3 region has the DNA TGTGCCAGCAGGGACACCGGAAAAAACATTCAGTACTTC.

With regard to this clone: This likely traces to a read error, being one base from a far larger clone. Other DNA sequences in the same sample also yield this CDR3. V gene TRBV29-1 combines with J gene TRBJ1-4; no firm D call. This CDR3 region has 14 residues. The germline V gene has CDR1 SQVTM and CDR2 ANQGSEA. The V end was cut by 6 bases, the J end by 8 bases, with 19 bases between. CDR3 sequence reads: CSVRGQTSGEKLFF. DNA of the CDR3: TGCAGCGTCCGTGGCCAAACTTCGGGGGAAAAACTGTTTTTT.

Points on this clone: Other DNA sequences within the sample encode an identical CDR3. The chain links TRBV7-3 to TRBJ1-1; TRBD1 is a possible D gene (5 bases). The V and J ends lost 2 bases and 1 base respectively, with 5 bases between them. Germline loops: CDR1 SGHTA, CDR2 FQGTGA. The CDR3 contains 13 residues. The CDR3 DNA sequence: TGTGCCAGCAGCTTACAGGGGAACACTGAAGCTTTCTTT. Protein product: CASSLQGNTEAFF.

CDR3 in amino acids: CASSSLKGASTYEQYF. The CDR3 DNA sequence: TGTGCCAGCAGCTCCCTCAAGGGAGCGAGCACCTACGAGCAGTACTTC. The gene calls are TRBV7-9 and TRBJ2-7; D is perhaps TRBD2 (5 bases). V gave up 4 bases and J gave up 2 bases, with 18 bases separating them. Germline V gene lookup returns CDR1 SEHNR and CDR2 FQNEAQ (reference sequence). The CDR3 extends over 16 amino acids.

Only one count was recorded for this clone. A read error is likely here: a far larger clone is one base away. Other DNA sequences in this specimen translate into the identical CDR3. The chain has TRBV19 and TRBJ1-1; D perhaps matches TRBD1 (5 bases). Germline CDR1 reads LNHDA; CDR2 reads SQIVND (reference sequence). The CDR3 contains 12 residues. This chain's CDR3 is CASSSPGSKAFF. For the CDR3, the DNA is TGTGCCAGTAGTAGTCCAGGGTCGAAAGCCTTCTTT.

The CDR3 protein is CSVGRGDQPQHF. For the CDR3, the DNA is TGCAGCGTGGGGCGGGGGGATCAGCCCCAGCATTTT. This sequence joins TRBV29-1 and TRBJ1-5; D might be TRBD1 (5 bases). The CDR3 has 12 amino acids. Germline V gene lookup returns CDR1 SQVTM and CDR2 ANQGSEA. V lost 6 bases, J lost 5 bases, and 11 bases lay in between. Full variable domain (remainder filled in from reference TRBV29-1 and TRBJ1-5): SAVISQKPSRDICQRGTSLTIQCQVDSQVTMMFWYRQQPGQSLTLIATANQGSEATYESGFVIDKFPISRPNLTFSTLTVSNMSPEDSSIYLCSVGRGDQPQHFGDGTRLSIL.

The rearrangement joins TRBV2 to TRBJ1-1; D is possibly TRBD1 (5 bases). Looked up from germline, CDR1 is SNHLY and CDR2 is FYNNEI. Between the trimmed V and J ends, which lost 6 bases and 5 bases, there was a span of 13 bases. The CDR3 sequence is 13 residues long. This CDR3 is CASRTQGGTEAFF. CDR3 coding DNA: TGTGCCAGCAGAACCCAGGGAGGAACTGAAGCTTTCTTT.

CDR3 coding DNA: TGTGCCAGTAGTCCACGACAGGGTAGCTCCTACAATGAGCAGTTCTTC. Its protein is CASSPRQGSSYNEQFF. The chain uses TRBV19 and TRBJ2-1; 7 bases align to TRBD1. Germline assignment: CDR1 LNHDA and CDR2 SQIVND (reference sequence). Trimming cost V 5 bases and J 0 bases; bases outside gene matches: 7. The CDR3 has 16 residues.

The chain couples TRBV19 to TRBJ2-7; the match to TRBD1 covers 7 bases. Trimming took 4 bases from V and 6 from J; bases not matched to a gene: 12. CDR3 length: 15 residues. Germline V gene sequence: CDR1 LNHDA, CDR2 SQIVND (reference sequence). The CDR3 sequence is CASSTMTGLFIEQYF. The CDR3 DNA is TGTGCCAGTAGTACGATGACAGGGTTGTTCATCGAGCAGTACTTC.